This passage covers 5 T cell receptor beta chains from one sample sequenced in a study of response to subunit inactivated influenza vaccine. From the RT-PCR reads, TCRdb called clonotypes with MiXCR, one entry per CDR3 protein. The profile shows 630,000 or so distinct CDR3 sequences, 15% to 18% of them singletons. The sequenced sample was PBMCs from blood, obtained approximately 12 days after vaccination. All receptors come from a man aged 45-65 years who received an inactivated influenza vaccine.

The chain joins TRBV29-1 to TRBJ1-1, with 10 positions matching TRBD1. V lost 6 bases to trimming and J lost 5 bases; unmatched junction nucleotides: 9. Germline V gene sequence: CDR1 SQVTM, CDR2 ANQGSEA. The CDR3 consists of 14 residues. CDR3 nucleotide sequence: TGCAGCGTGGGACAGGGGAGCGTATGGACTGAAGCTTTCTTT. Protein sequence: CSVGQGSVWTEAFF.

This chain uses TRBV6-1 with TRBJ2-1; TRBD1 or TRBD2 may be the D gene (5 bases each). V lost 7 bases and J lost 5, with 18 bases in between. Germline CDR1 reads MNHNS; CDR2 reads SASEGT. The CDR3 contains 15 residues. As DNA, the CDR3 is TGTGCCAGCACCTTTTATGGGGGTGGTAACAATGAGCAGTTCTTC. Protein: CASTFYGGGNNEQFF.

This clonotype has a handful of counts. V gene TRBV4-3 combines with J gene TRBJ1-3, with D unclear. The V and J ends lost 0 bases and 2 bases respectively, with 11 bases between them. The CDR3 is made up of 16 amino acids. The germline CDR1 and CDR2 sequences are LGHNA and YSLEER. CDR3 region: CASSQDALSAGNTIYF. Here the CDR3 DNA reads TGCGCCAGCAGCCAAGACGCACTCTCGGCTGGAAACACCATATATTTT.

Ten or more counts support this clonotype. The chain recombines TRBV5-1 with TRBJ2-1, with 9 positions matching TRBD1. Germline CDR1 SGHRS, CDR2 YFSETQ. The CDR3 covers 15 residues. V lost 4 bases and J lost 2; bases outside the gene matches: 4. This chain's CDR3 is CASSPRTGAYNEQFF. CDR3 bases: TGCGCCAGCAGCCCACGGACAGGGGCCTACAATGAGCAGTTCTTC.

This clonotype was detected a few times. V usage is TRBV5-1 and J usage is TRBJ2-3, with D perhaps being TRBD1 or TRBD2 (5 bases each). Germline loops: CDR1 SGHRS, CDR2 YFSETQ. The CDR3 consists of 14 residues. V lost 4 bases, J lost 2 bases, and 11 bases lay in between. This CDR3 is CASSTGTPTDTQYF. The DNA of the CDR3 is TGCGCCAGCAGCACCGGGACCCCCACAGATACGCAGTATTTT. Looking up the rest from reference TRBV5-1 and TRBJ2-3 gives the full variable domain: KAGVTQTPRYLIKTRGQQVTLSCSPISGHRSVSWYQQTPGQGLQFLFEYFSETQRNKGNFPGRFSGRQFSNSRSEMNVSTLELGDSALYLCASSTGTPTDTQYFGPGTRLTVL.